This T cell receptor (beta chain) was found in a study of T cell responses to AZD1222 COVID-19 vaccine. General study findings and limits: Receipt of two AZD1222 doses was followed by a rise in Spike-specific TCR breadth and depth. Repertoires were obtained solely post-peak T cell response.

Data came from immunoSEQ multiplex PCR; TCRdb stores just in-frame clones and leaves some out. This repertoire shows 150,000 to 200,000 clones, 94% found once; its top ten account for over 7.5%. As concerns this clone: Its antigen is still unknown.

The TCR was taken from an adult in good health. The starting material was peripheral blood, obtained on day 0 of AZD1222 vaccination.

The chain's CDR3 is CASSFYYRGDNSPLHF. The CDR3 nucleotides read TGTGCCAGCAGCTTCTATTACAGGGGGGACAATTCACCCCTCCACTTT. J is TRBJ1-6 and V is TRBV5-4, with 8 bases matching TRBD1. The germline V gene has CDR1 SGHNT and CDR2 YYREEE (reference sequence). This CDR3 contains 16 residues. V was clipped by 2 bases and J by 7 bases; unmatched bases: 8.